The subject of this entry is one T cell receptor (beta chain). Its antigen is undetermined. Method: immunoSEQ multiplex PCR; TCRdb's copy keeps in-frame clones and lacks some. Among about 30,000 clones listed, 86% were seen once. The data are from a study of PD-1 blockade in classical Hodgkin lymphoma. As for time point: cycle 4 day 1 (C4D1), after less than 7 weeks of nivolumab. There was relapse after autologous stem cell transplantation in every patient, and there was variation in brentuximab vedotin exposure. Researchers report purifying CD4+ T cells from thawed PBMCs by magnetic negative selection. This CDR3 has 18 residues. Germline assignment: CDR1 MNHEY and CDR2 SMNVEV (reference sequence). The V and J ends lost 2 bases and 0 bases respectively, with 16 bases between them. Whole-study findings and limits: Why the repertoires differ is still unclear, perhaps disease activity or prior therapy. Healthy donors reportedly exceeded newly diagnosed patients in baseline TCR diversity. Similar baseline diversity was found in complete responders and newly diagnosed patients. By C4D1 there was a significant rise in CD4+ TCR diversity but not in CD8+ TCR diversity.

The sequence came from a human donor with classical Hodgkin lymphoma. Sequenced here: CD4+ T cells from blood, sampled before the fourth cycle of nivolumab. This chain uses TRBV27 with TRBJ2-2; D is unclear. The CDR3: CASSLGSPLIANTGELFF. In DNA form, the CDR3 reads TGTGCCAGCAGTTTAGGGTCACCATTGATCGCGAACACCGGGGAGCTGTTTTTT.